These 15 T cell receptor beta chains share one sample of origin, sequenced in a study of vaccination and CD4 T cells after COVID-19 (dated by TCRdb to the early 2020s). Library method: PCR. Sequenced using an Illumina iSeq 100. At the Johns Hopkins FTIC core, DNA from the cultured CD4+ T cells underwent TCR sequencing with the Oncomine TCR Beta short-read assay. In-frame beta chains were kept once TCRdb had trimmed the public reads at Q25 with fastp and called clones with MiXCR. All rows with the same CDR3 protein become a single entry with the most common DNA and genes. The sample profile shows about 13,000 distinct CDR3 sequences; over 40% of them were found once. Around 15% of the sample belongs to the ten largest clones. No antigens are known for them. The sample's treatment or condition label is to be understood as: 10-day PBMC culture with coronavirus spike peptide pools or control peptides (ViraFEST assay).

Sequencing used CD4+ T cells from blood, cultured in vitro. These receptors were collected from a human donor who had recovered from COVID-19.

This rearrangement joins TRBV19 to TRBJ1-1; D perhaps matches TRBD1 (6 bases). Trimming left V 3 bases short and J 11 bases short, with 22 bases between. Germline V CDR1 and CDR2: LNHDA, SQIVND (reference sequence). The CDR3 spans 15 residues. CDR3 in amino acids: CASSIKGGRSWKAFF. In DNA form, the CDR3 reads TGTGCCAGTAGTATTAAGGGGGGCAGGAGTTGGAAGGCTTTCTTT.

This chain joins TRBV7-8 and TRBJ1-6; no reliable D call. Germline loops: CDR1 SGHVS, CDR2 FQNEAQ. V was shortened by 7 bases and J by 6 bases, with 13 bases between the two germline ends. This CDR3 is 14 amino acids long. CDR3 in amino acids: CASTRDRINSPLHF. The DNA of the CDR3 is TGTGCCAGCACCCGTGACCGGATTAATTCACCCCTCCACTTT. Together with reference TRBV7-8 and TRBJ1-6, the CDR3 gives the full variable domain: GAGVSQSPRYKVAKRGQDVALRCDPISGHVSLFWYQQALGQGPEFLTYFQNEAQLDKSGLPSDRFFAERPEGSVSTLKIQRTQQEDSAVYLCASTRDRINSPLHFGNGTRLTVT.

In nucleotides, the CDR3 is TGTGCCAGCAGCCGACAGGCTATCTCTGGAAACACCATATATTTT. This translates into CASSRQAISGNTIYF. The chain is built from TRBV7-2 and TRBJ1-3; a weak D match, TRBD1 (6 bases). Germline lookup yields CDR1 SGHTA and CDR2 FQGNSA. V lost 5 bases to trimming and J lost 0 bases, with 11 bases between them. CDR3 size: 15 residues.

The V and J genes are TRBV10-2 and TRBJ1-5; D unresolved. Germline CDR1 and CDR2: WSHSY and SAAADI. Trimming took 0 bases from V and 3 from J, leaving 15 bases between them. The CDR3 is 17 residues long. The CDR3 spells CASSESSPSISNQPQHF. Here the CDR3 DNA reads TGCGCCAGCAGTGAGTCGTCCCCCTCTATTTCCAATCAGCCCCAGCATTTT.

The CDR3 spells CASSARGAGRDEQFF. The CDR3 bases are TGTGCCAGCAGTGCACGGGGGGCAGGGAGGGATGAGCAGTTCTTC. The V call is TRBV6-1, the J call TRBJ2-1, with TRBD2 as a possible D gene (7 bases). The CDR3 totals 15 residues. Looked up from germline, CDR1 is MNHNS and CDR2 is SASEGT. Trimming took off 4 bases at V and 8 bases at J, with 18 bases between the two ends.

The chain uses TRBV18 and TRBJ2-7; 10 positions match TRBD1. CDR1 KGHSH and CDR2 LQKENI come from the germline V gene. V lost 5 bases to trimming and J lost 3 bases; unmatched junction nucleotides: 13. This CDR3 region has 17 residues. For the CDR3, the DNA is TGTGCCAGCTCAAGGGACAGGGGCAGTCGACGCATCTACGAGCAGTACTTC. It specifies CASSRDRGSRRIYEQYF.

The CDR3 DNA reads TGTGCCAGCAGCCACGGGGCCGGGGAGCTGTTTTTT. Its protein product is CASSHGAGELFF. The V call is TRBV3-1, the J call TRBJ2-2; TRBD2 is a possible D gene (5 bases). The length of the CDR3 is 12 residues. CDR1 LGHDT and CDR2 YNNKEL come from the germline V gene (reference sequence). V was trimmed by 3 bases and J by 6 bases, leaving 5 bases between them.

V gene TRBV20-1 combines with J gene TRBJ1-1, with 7 bases lining up with TRBD1. Losses at the gene ends were 5 bases for V and 6 bases for J; bases not matched to a gene: 12. The CDR3 is 14 residues long. Per the germline V gene, CDR1 is DFQATT and CDR2 is SNEGSKA (reference sequence). This CDR3 is CSAGGQVVGAEAFF. The CDR3 DNA sequence: TGCAGTGCTGGAGGACAGGTCGTTGGCGCTGAAGCTTTCTTT.

This chain uses TRBV12-3 or TRBV12-4 with TRBJ1-1; no reliable D call. V dropped 1 base and J dropped 5 bases, with 11 bases sitting between them. This CDR3 has 14 amino acids. CDR3 loop: CASSLVAGETEAFF. CDR3 coding DNA: TGTGCCAGCAGTTTAGTGGCCGGGGAGACTGAAGCTTTCTTT.

V is TRBV7-6 and J is TRBJ2-1; tentative D call: TRBD2 (5 bases). Deletions cut 5 bases from V and 2 bases from J, with 10 bases between. Germline V gene lookup returns CDR1 SGHVS and CDR2 FNYEAQ. CDR3 length: 14 amino acids. CDR3 residues: CASSEVRAYNEQFF. The DNA of the CDR3 is TGTGCCAGCAGCGAGGTGCGGGCCTACAATGAGCAGTTCTTC.

This clonotype was seen a handful of times. This chain uses TRBV11-2 with TRBJ1-2; D remains ambiguous. Germline V gives CDR1 SGHAT, CDR2 FQNNGV. V was pared by 3 bases and J by 1 base, with 12 bases between. The CDR3 length is 15 residues. CDR3 residues: CASSFGRPGNYGYTF. The CDR3 DNA follows: TGTGCCAGCAGCTTTGGGCGTCCGGGTAACTATGGCTACACCTTC.

The chain uses TRBV30 and TRBJ1-5, with 9 bases fitting TRBD1. The germline CDR1 and CDR2 sequences are GTSNPN and SVGIG (reference sequence). V dropped 0 bases and J dropped 2; count of bases not matched to a gene: 5. CDR3 length: 16 residues. DNA of the CDR3: TGTGCCTGGAGTGTACAAAGGACAGGGGGCAATCAGCCCCAGCATTTT. Protein sequence: CAWSVQRTGGNQPQHF.

This clonotype was observed a handful of times. This rearrangement joins TRBV6-4 to TRBJ2-1; D gene unclear. V lost 0 bases to trimming and J lost 3 bases, with 3 bases between them. Germline loops: CDR1 MRHNA, CDR2 SNTAGT. The CDR3 has 13 amino acids. Written as DNA, the CDR3 is TGTGCCAGCAGTGACTCGGACTACAATGAGCAGTTCTTC. Translating it yields CASSDSDYNEQFF.

The rearrangement joins TRBV20-1 to TRBJ1-1; the match to TRBD1 covers 10 bases. The CDR3 sequence is 16 residues long. The V gene end was trimmed by 5 bases and the J gene end by 0 bases; junction bases not matched to a gene: 9. Per the germline V gene, CDR1 is DFQATT and CDR2 is SNEGSKA (reference sequence). The CDR3 coding sequence is TGCAGTGCTCCAGACAGGGGGCGAATTCTGAACACTGAAGCTTTCTTT. It is translated as CSAPDRGRILNTEAFF.

The gene calls are TRBV7-8 and TRBJ2-2; D is unclear. Germline CDR1 reads SGHVS; CDR2 reads FQNEAQ. V dropped 1 base and J dropped 6 bases, with 15 bases sitting between them. The CDR3 contains 16 residues. CDR3 in amino acids: CASSLGQRAFAGELFF. In DNA, the CDR3 is TGTGCCAGCAGCTTAGGTCAGAGAGCGTTCGCCGGGGAGCTGTTTTTT. The full variable domain, rest sourced from reference TRBV7-8 and TRBJ2-2, is GAGVSQSPRYKVAKRGQDVALRCDPISGHVSLFWYQQALGQGPEFLTYFQNEAQLDKSGLPSDRFFAERPEGSVSTLKIQRTQQEDSAVYLCASSLGQRAFAGELFFGEGSRLTVL.